This TCR beta chain originates from a study of blood T cell repertoires in COVID-19. Study context: The United States, Italy and Spain provided the acute and convalescent COVID-19 samples.

Per the authors' pipeline: For nucleated cells, counts were estimated from reference gene primer amplification. Sequencing was performed with immunoSEQ multiplex PCR; in TCRdb, only in-frame clones are kept and a portion is missing. V and J calls and clone size are those listed in that table; D and trimming were worked out from the DNA. The sample carries under 250,000 clones, 65% to 90% recorded once. This clone was observed once. Seattle participants joined during active infection and were tracked over time. V lost 2 bases, J lost 10 bases, and 15 bases lay in between. The CDR3 extends over 15 amino acids. CDR1 MDHEN and CDR2 SYDVKM come from the germline V gene.

Sequenced material: peripheral blood. The J gene is TRBJ1-6, the V gene TRBV28; no firm D call. The TCR sequence derives from a man in his forties or fifties with COVID-19, enrolled during active disease. The CDR3 is CASSLQGGFGSPLHF. CDR3 in DNA: TGTGCCAGCAGTTTACAAGGCGGGTTTGGGTCACCCCTCCACTTT.